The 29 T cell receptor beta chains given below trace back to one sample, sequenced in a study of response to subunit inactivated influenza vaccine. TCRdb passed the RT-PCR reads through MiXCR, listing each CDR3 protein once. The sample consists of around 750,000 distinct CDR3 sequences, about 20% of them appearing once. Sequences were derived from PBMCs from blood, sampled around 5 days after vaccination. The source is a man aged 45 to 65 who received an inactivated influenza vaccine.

The DNA for the CDR3 is TGTGCCAGCGGAGCGGGACACAATGAGCAGTTCTTC. Protein sequence: CASGAGHNEQFF. This chain joins TRBV27 and TRBJ2-1; 7 bases map to TRBD2. CDR3 size: 12 residues. The germline gives CDR1 MNHEY, CDR2 SMNVEV (reference sequence). V was clipped by 8 bases and J by 5 bases; unmatched bases: 3.

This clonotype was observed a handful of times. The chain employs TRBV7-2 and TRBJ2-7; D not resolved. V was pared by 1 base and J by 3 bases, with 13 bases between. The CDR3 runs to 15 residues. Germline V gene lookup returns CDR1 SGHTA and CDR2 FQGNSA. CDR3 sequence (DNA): TGTGCCAGCAGCTTAGGGAGCGTTCTGGGCTACGAGCAGTACTTC. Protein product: CASSLGSVLGYEQYF.

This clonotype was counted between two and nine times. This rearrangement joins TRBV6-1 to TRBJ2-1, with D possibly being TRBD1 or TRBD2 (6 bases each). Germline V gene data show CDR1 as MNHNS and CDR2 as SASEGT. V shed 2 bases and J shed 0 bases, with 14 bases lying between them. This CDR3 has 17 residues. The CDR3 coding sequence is TGTGCCAGCAGTGAAATCGGGGGCAAGAGCTCCTACAATGAGCAGTTCTTC. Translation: CASSEIGGKSSYNEQFF.

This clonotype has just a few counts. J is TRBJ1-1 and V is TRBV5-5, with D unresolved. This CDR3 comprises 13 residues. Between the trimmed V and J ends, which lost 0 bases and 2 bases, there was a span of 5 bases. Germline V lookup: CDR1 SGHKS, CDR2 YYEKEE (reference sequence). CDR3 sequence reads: CASSLGFNTEAFF. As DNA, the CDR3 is TGTGCCAGCAGCTTGGGATTCAACACTGAAGCTTTCTTT.

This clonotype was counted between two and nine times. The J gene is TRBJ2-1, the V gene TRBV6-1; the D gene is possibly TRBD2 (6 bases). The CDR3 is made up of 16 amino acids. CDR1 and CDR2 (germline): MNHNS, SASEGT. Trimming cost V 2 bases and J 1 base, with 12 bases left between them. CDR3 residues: CASSERLVGSYNEQFF. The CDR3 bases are TGTGCCAGCAGTGAACGACTAGTTGGTTCCTACAATGAGCAGTTCTTC.

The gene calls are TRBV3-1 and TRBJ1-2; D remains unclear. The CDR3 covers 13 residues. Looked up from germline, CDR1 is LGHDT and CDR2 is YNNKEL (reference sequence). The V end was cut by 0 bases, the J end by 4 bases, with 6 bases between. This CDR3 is CASSQDWVYGYTF. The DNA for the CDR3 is TGTGCCAGCAGCCAAGATTGGGTCTATGGCTACACCTTC.

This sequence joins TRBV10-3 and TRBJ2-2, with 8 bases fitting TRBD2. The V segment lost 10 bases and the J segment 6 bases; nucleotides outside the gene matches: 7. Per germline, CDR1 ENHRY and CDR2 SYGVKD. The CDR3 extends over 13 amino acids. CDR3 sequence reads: CATEPGGAGELFF. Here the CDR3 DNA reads TGTGCCACCGAACCCGGGGGGGCCGGGGAGCTGTTTTTT.

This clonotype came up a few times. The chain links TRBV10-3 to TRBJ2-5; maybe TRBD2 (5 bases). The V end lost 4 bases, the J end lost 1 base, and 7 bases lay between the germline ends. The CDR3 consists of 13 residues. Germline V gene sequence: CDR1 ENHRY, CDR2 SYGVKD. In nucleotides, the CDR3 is TGTGCCATCAGTGGGACTCGCCAAGAGACCCAGTACTTC. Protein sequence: CAISGTRQETQYF.

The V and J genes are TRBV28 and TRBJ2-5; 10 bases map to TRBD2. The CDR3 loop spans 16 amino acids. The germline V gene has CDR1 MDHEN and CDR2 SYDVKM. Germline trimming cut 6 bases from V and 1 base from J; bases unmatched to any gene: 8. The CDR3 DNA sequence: TGTGCCAGCAGGCTAGGGACTAGCGAAATCCAAGAGACCCAGTACTTC. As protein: CASRLGTSEIQETQYF.

The chain's CDR3 is CASSETNLGWPLTGSHGYTF. The CDR3 DNA follows: TGTGCCAGCAGTGAAACCAACTTGGGATGGCCCCTGACGGGTTCACATGGCTACACCTTC. The J gene is TRBJ1-2, the V gene TRBV25-1, with no clear D. Germline loops: CDR1 MGHDK, CDR2 SYGVNS. Trimming cost V 2 bases and J 6 bases, with 31 bases left between them. The CDR3 extends over 20 amino acids.

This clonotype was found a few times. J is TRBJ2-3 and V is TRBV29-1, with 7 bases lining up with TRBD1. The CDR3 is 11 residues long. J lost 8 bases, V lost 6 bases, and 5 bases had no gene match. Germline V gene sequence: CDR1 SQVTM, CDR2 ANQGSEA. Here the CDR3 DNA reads TGCAGCGTGACAGGGTCCGGTACGCAGTATTTT. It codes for CSVTGSGTQYF.

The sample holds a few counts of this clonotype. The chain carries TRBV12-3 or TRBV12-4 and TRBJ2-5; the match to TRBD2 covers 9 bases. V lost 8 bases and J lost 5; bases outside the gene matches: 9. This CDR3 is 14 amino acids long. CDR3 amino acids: CASGASGEGETQYF. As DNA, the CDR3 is TGTGCCAGCGGTGCTAGCGGGGAGGGGGAGACCCAGTACTTC.

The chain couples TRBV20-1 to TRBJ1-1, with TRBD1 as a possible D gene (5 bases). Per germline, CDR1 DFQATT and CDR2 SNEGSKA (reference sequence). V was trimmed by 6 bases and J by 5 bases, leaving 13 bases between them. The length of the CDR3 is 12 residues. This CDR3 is CSAHLQETEAFF. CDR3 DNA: TGCAGTGCCCATCTACAGGAAACTGAAGCTTTCTTT.

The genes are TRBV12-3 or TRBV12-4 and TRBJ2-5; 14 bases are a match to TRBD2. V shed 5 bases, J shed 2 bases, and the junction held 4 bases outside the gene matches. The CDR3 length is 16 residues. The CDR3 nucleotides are TGTGCCAGCAGTCACGGACTAGCGGGGGGACAAGAGACCCAGTACTTC. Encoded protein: CASSHGLAGGQETQYF.

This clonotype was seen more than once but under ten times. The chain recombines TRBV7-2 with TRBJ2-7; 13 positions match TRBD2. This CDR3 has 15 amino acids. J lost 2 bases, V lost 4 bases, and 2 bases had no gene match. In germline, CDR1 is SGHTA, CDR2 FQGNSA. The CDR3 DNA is TGTGCCAGCAGCTACACTAGCGGGGGGGCCTACGAGCAGTACTTC. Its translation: CASSYTSGGAYEQYF. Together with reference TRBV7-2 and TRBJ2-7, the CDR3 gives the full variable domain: GAGVSQSPSNKVTEKGKDVELRCDPISGHTALYWYRQSLGQGLEFLIYFQGNSAPDKSGLPSDRFSAERTGGSVSTLTIQRTQQEDSAVYLCASSYTSGGAYEQYFGPGTRLTVT.

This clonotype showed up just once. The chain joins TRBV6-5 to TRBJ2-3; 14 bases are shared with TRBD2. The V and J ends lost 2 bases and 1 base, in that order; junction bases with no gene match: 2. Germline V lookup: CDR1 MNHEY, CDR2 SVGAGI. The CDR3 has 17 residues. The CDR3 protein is CASSYTGLAGGTDTQYF. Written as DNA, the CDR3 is TGTGCCAGCAGTTACACGGGACTAGCGGGGGGCACAGATACGCAGTATTTT.

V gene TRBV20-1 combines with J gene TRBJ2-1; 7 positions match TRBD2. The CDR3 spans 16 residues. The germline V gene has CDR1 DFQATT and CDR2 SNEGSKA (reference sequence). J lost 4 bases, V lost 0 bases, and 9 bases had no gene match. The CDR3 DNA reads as TGCAGTGCTAGAGATACGAGAAGCGGGGCATACAATGAGCAGTTCTTC. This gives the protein CSARDTRSGAYNEQFF.

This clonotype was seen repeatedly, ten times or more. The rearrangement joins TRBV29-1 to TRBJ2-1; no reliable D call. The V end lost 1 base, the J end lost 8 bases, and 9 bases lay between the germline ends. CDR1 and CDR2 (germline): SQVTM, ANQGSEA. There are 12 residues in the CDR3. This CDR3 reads CSVEVTAYEQFF. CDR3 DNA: TGCAGCGTTGAAGTAACAGCTTATGAGCAGTTCTTC.

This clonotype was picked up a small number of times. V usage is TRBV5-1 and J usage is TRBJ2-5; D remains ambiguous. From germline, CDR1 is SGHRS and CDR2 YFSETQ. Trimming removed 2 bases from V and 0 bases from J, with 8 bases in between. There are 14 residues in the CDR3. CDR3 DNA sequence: TGCGCCAGCAGCTTCCCGGGCAACCAAGAGACCCAGTACTTC. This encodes CASSFPGNQETQYF.

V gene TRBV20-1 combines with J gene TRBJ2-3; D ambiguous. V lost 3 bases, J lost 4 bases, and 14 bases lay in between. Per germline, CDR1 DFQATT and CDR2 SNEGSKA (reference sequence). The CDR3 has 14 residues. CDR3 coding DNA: TGCAGTGCTAGTTTCCCCTTTGGGCCAGATACGCAGTATTTT. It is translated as CSASFPFGPDTQYF.

Written as DNA, the CDR3 is TGTGCCAGCAGCCCCACTGAGGGCCAGGGGACTAGATCGCAGTATTTT. Encoded protein: CASSPTEGQGTRSQYF. The J gene is TRBJ2-3, the V gene TRBV11-2, with 8 bases matching TRBD2. Germline V gene sequence: CDR1 SGHAT, CDR2 FQNNGV. V lost 5 bases, J lost 10 bases, and 17 bases stayed unmatched. CDR3 length: 16 residues.

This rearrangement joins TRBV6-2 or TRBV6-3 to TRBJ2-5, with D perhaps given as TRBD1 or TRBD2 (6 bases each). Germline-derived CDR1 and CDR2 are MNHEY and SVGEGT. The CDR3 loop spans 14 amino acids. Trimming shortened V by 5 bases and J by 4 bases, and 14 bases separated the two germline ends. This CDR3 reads CASSDIRGRETQYF. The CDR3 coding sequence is TGTGCCAGCAGTGATATCCGGGGGCGAGAGACCCAGTACTTC.

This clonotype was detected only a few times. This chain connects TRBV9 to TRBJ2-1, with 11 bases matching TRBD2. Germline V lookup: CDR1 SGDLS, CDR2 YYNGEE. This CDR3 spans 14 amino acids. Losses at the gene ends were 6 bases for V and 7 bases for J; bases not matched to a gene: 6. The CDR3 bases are TGTGCCAGCAACCGACTAGCGGGACCGAATGAGCAGTTCTTC. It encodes CASNRLAGPNEQFF.

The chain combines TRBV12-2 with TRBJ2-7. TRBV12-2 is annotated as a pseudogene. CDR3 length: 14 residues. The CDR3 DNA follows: TGTGCAAGTCGCTTAAACCTTGGACTCTACGAGCAGTACTTC. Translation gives CASRLNLGLYEQYF.

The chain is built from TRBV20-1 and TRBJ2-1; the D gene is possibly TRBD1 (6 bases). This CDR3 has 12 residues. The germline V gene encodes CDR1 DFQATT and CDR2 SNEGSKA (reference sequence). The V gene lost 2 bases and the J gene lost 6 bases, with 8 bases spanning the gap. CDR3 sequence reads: CSARQGRNEQFF. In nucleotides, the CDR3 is TGCAGTGCTAGACAGGGGCGCAATGAGCAGTTCTTC.

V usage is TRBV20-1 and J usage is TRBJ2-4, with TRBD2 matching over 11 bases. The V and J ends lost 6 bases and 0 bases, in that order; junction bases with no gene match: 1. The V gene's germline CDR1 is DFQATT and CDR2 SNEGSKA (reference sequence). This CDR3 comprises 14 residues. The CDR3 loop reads CSALAGGAKNIQYF. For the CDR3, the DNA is TGCAGTGCCCTAGCGGGAGGAGCCAAAAACATTCAGTACTTC.

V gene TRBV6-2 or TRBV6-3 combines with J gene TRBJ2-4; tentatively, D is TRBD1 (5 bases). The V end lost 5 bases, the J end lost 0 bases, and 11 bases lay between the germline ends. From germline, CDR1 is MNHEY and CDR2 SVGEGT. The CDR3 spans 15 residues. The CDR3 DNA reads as TGTGCCAGCAGTGTCGACAGTTTAGCCAAAAACATTCAGTACTTC. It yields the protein CASSVDSLAKNIQYF.

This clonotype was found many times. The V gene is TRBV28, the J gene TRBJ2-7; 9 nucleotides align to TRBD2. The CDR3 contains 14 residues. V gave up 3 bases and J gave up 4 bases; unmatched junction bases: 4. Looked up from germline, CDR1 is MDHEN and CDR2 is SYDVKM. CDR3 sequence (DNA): TGTGCCAGCAGTTTGGCTAGCGGGGTTTACGAGCAGTACTTC. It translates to CASSLASGVYEQYF.

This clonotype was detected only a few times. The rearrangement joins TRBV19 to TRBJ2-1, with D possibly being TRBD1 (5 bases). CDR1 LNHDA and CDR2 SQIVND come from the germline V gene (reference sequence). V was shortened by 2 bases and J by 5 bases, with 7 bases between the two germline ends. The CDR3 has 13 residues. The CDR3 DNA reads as TGTGCCAGTAGTATACTCAGGGACAATGAGCAGTTCTTC. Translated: CASSILRDNEQFF.